This TCR beta chain was sequenced during a study of blood T cells in healthy people across ages. Whole-study context: Every two T cells gave about one barcoded beta molecule via template switching.

As for this clonotype: What it binds is not known.

A sample-barcoded 5' primer and a J-beta primer mix were used in a second PCR of about 7 to 12 cycles. MiXCR was run by TCRdb on the 5' RACE reads, yielding one entry per CDR3 protein. Of hundreds of thousands of distinct CDR3 sequences detected, 56% appear once; the ten largest clones hold around 24%. Study-wide findings and caveats: Changes in expanded clonotypes were possibly confounded, as the CMV status of donors was unknown.

V lost 5 bases and J lost 2; bases outside the gene matches: 10. The CDR3 covers 16 residues. The chain couples TRBV12-3 or TRBV12-4 to TRBJ2-5, with 8 bases fitting TRBD1. Sample: blood. The receptor was derived from a man aged 35 to 55 in good health. The CDR3 loop is CASSRRTGTYQETQYF. The CDR3 region has the DNA TGTGCCAGCAGTCGCCGGACAGGGACCTATCAAGAGACCCAGTACTTC.